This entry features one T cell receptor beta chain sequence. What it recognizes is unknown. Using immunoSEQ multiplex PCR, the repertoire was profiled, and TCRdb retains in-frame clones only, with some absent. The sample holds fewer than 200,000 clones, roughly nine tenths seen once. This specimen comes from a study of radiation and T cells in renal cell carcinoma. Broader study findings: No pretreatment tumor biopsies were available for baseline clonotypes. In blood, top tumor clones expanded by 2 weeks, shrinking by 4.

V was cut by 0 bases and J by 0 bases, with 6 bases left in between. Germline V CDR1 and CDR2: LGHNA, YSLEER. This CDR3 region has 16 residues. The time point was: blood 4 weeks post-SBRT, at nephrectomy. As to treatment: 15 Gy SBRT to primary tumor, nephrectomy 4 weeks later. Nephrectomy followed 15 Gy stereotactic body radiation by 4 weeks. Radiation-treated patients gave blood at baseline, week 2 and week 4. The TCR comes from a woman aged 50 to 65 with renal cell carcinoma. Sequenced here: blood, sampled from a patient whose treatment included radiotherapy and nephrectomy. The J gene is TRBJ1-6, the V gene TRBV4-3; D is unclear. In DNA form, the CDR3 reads TGCGCCAGCAGCCAAGAATGGGGCTCCTATAATTCACCCCTCCACTTT. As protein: CASSQEWGSYNSPLHF.